This paragraph reports one TCR beta chain. This clonotype has just a few counts. Its antigen has not been determined. One base away there is no much larger clone; base qualities are not given. Libraries were built with 5' RACE. Sequenced using an Illumina HiSeq 2500. A second PCR of about 6 to 11 cycles was performed with a sample-barcoded 5' primer and a J-beta primer mix. A template-switch 5' adaptor carrying 12 random nucleotides introduced a unique molecular identifier onto each TCR beta cDNA molecule. Each sample yielded at least 2.5 million CDR3-containing paired-end reads. All of the RNA was converted into first-strand cDNA using the Mint cDNA synthesis kit, with a TRBC-specific oligonucleotide serving as the primer. After uracil-DNA glycosylase treatment, a first 18-cycle PCR used universal primers M1SS and BC2_uni_R on all cDNA. Under the source paper's analysis protocol: For normalization, 1 million high-quality reads, each with a distinct molecular identifier, were randomly selected from each sample. Reads with shared molecular identifiers were discarded instead of being binned into consensus sequences. MiTCR, run with a Q25 quality threshold and the strictest error-elimination algorithm, handled CDR3 identification, clonotype clustering and error correction. A nonparametric unseen species model with Euler transformation was used to estimate a lower bound on total TCR beta diversity. In TCRdb, the public reads were trimmed at Q25 with fastp and aligned with MiXCR, with productive beta chains retained. For every CDR3 protein sequence, its rows merge into one entry that carries the most common genes and DNA. These V and J calls derive from TCRdb rather than the authors' analysis. The sample profile shows over a million distinct CDR3 sequences; 40% to 55% of them were found once. Over 15% of the sample belongs to the ten largest clones.

This entry comes from a study of blood T cells in healthy people across ages (dated by TCRdb to about 2015). Context from the whole study: In model experiments, template switching captured about one uniquely barcoded TCR beta cDNA molecule for every two T cells. The study measured age-related changes in TCR beta repertoire diversity using deep sequencing normalized with unique cDNA molecular identifiers. The donors were divided into four age groups: young (average roughly 15 years), middle-aged (about 39), aged (approximately 62) and long-lived (about 90). To avoid experimental bias, donors of different ages were distributed randomly across sequencing lanes. The study analyzed two additional independent replicas of 1 million unique cDNA reads from the same blood draw for two donors, one aged 18 to 30 and one aged 80 or older.

Systemically healthy Caucasian individuals from Russia, roughly 40 in total and aged about 6 to 100 years, were included as donors. Around 10 milliliters of peripheral blood were drawn from each donor into EDTA-treated Vacutainer tubes. Ficoll-Paque density-gradient centrifugation was used to isolate PBMCs, with at least 6.5 million obtained per sample. Trizol reagent was used to extract total RNA from the PBMCs, yielding at least 6 micrograms per sample. Naive CD45RAhigh/CD27high T cell percentages were measured by flow cytometry on a PBMC aliquot from every donor. What the research found in general, with its limitations: Donor CMV infection status was unknown, potentially confounding age-related changes in expanded clonotypes. There was a strong correlation between observed TCR beta diversity and the percentage of naive T cells measured by flow cytometry. Compared with the aged group, the long-lived group had more naive CD4+ T cells, fewer expanded clones and increased TCR diversity, a pattern suggesting age selection. Since profiling was done on bulk unsorted PBMCs, naive and antigen-experienced compartments could not be conclusively compared. As age increased, observed TCR beta diversity per million T cells dropped in a roughly linear way, and a significant reduction was already evident by age 40. Estimates of total diversity from one million sequenced T cells were regarded as lower bounds and underestimates.

The sequence was collected from a woman in her sixties or seventies in good health. The sequencing input was blood.

The nucleotides read TGTGCCAGCAGTTGGGGGACTAGCGGGCATTACAATGAGCAGTTCTTC. It codes for CASSWGTSGHYNEQFF. Rearrangement joined TRBV27 to TRBJ2-1; 12 bases in the middle match TRBD2. The germline V gene encodes CDR1 MNHEY and CDR2 SMNVEV (reference sequence). The CDR3 has 16 amino acids, counting the end cysteine and phenylalanine. The CDR3 DNA has 48 bases and is translated from base 1. V lost 4 bases and J lost 4 bases, and the count of bases not matched to a germline gene is 5.